This is a list of T cell receptor beta chains from one sample in a study of shared clonotypes between healthy human individuals. TCRdb's copy holds only in-frame clones and misses some; the assay was immunoSEQ multiplex PCR. This sample carries 300,000 to 400,000 clones, roughly 70% of them seen once, and the ten largest clones take about a tenth. The source material was memory CD4+ T cells sorted from blood. Receptors originate from a man aged 25-45 years in good health. Each CDR3 is given with its conserved first and last residue. Each record gives: CDR3 protein, V gene, J gene, clone size. The listing skips clone size in some rows; elsewhere it reads once, few, many or a size class.

CASSQEVEGAEQYF	TRBV4-1	TRBJ2-7	-
CASSQMPGLGHEQFF	TRBV9	TRBJ2-1	few
CASTAGGAETQYF	TRBV19	TRBJ2-5	few
CASSSTYEQYF	TRBV7-2	TRBJ2-7	-
CASTLGGTGPYEQYF	TRBV6-5	TRBJ2-7	many
CATSRDQGYIQYF	TRBV15	TRBJ2-4	once
CASSLAIRAGVGETQYF	TRBV5-1	TRBJ2-5	-
CASSSNIGNQPQHF	TRBV18	TRBJ1-5	many
CASSQDVTSGSGSNEQFF	TRBV4-3	TRBJ2-1	few
CASSSYSTYEQYF	TRBV5-1	TRBJ2-7	-
CASSDPGLSDGYEQYF	TRBV2	TRBJ2-7	-
CASSESRGSYEQYF	TRBV6-1	TRBJ2-7	-
CASSPRLLPAYNEQFF	TRBV7-8	TRBJ2-1	-
CASSFGTAYARYTF	TRBV7-9	TRBJ1-2	-
CASSLGGLQAYEQYF	TRBV19	TRBJ2-7	-
CASSPRGKVETQYF	TRBV18	TRBJ2-5	-
CASSLVGLGGKIEQFF	TRBV11-2	TRBJ2-1	few
CATSRDRMGEQFF	TRBV15	TRBJ2-1	-
CASSESGSGTSGTRTQYF	TRBV10-1	TRBJ2-5	-
CASSLDGSGNEKLFF	TRBV5-4	TRBJ1-4	once
CASSMRARQGGFNIQYF	TRBV19	TRBJ2-4	-
CASSEALPGITDTQYF	TRBV2	TRBJ2-3	-
CATSRGLTRLYNEQFF	TRBV15	TRBJ2-1	-
CASSFPGQRDSTNEKLFF	TRBV28	TRBJ1-4	-
CASSPSLTDTQYF	TRBV18	TRBJ2-3	few
CASSQTGQDHQPQHF	TRBV5-5	TRBJ1-5	-
CASTAGEAYNEQFF	TRBV2	TRBJ2-1	-
CASSLDREGEQYF	TRBV5-1	TRBJ2-7	-
CASSRGPTNEKLFF	TRBV2	TRBJ1-4	-
CASSLEWGAGANVLTF	TRBV27	TRBJ2-6	once
CASKRTGGAHTQYF	TRBV27	TRBJ2-3	once
CASSKTKSGGTGGTETQYF	TRBV21-1	TRBJ2-5	-
CAWSLPGLSSYNEQFF	TRBV30	TRBJ2-1	once
CASSRTTYEQYF	TRBV7-2	TRBJ2-7	many
CASSLVLLYNEQFF	TRBV11-2	TRBJ2-1	-
CASSQGTLNTGELFF	TRBV4-1	TRBJ2-2	-
CASRGSYTQYF	TRBV2	TRBJ2-3	-
CASSPGYEQYF	TRBV18	TRBJ2-7	-
CASSLEATGESGYTF	TRBV7-6	TRBJ1-2	-